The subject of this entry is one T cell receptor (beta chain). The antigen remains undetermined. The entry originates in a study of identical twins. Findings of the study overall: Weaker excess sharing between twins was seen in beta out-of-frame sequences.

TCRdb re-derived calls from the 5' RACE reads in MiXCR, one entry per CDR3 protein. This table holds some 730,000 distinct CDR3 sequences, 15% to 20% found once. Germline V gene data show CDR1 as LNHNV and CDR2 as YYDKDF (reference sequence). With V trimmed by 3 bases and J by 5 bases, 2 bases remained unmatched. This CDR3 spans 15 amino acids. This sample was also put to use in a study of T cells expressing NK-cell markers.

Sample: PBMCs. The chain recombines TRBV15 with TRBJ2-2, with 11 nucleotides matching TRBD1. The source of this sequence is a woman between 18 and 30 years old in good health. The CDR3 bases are TGTGCCACCAGCAGGGGACAGGGGGGAACCGGGGAGCTGTTTTTT. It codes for CATSRGQGGTGELFF.